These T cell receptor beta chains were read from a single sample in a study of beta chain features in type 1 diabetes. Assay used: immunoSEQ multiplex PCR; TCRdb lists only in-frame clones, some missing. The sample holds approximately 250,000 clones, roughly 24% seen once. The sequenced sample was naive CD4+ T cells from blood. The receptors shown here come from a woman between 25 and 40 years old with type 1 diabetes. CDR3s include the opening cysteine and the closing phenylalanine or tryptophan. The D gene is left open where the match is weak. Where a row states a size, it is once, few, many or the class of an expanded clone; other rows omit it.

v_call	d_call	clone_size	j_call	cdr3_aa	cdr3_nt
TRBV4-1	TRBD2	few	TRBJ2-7	CASSPVERGFPYEQYF	TGCGCCAGCAGCCCAGTTGAGCGGGGGTTCCCCTACGAGCAGTACTTC
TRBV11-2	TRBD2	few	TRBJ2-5	CASRGLAGGVQYF	TGTGCCAGCAGGGGATTAGCGGGAGGGGTGCAGTACTTC
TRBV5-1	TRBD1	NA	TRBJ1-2	CASSLGQGGGYTF	TGCGCCAGCAGCCTAGGACAGGGCGGGGGCTACACCTTC
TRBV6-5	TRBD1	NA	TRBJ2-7	CASSAGTEFGEQYF	TGTGCCAGCAGCGCCGGGACAGAATTCGGCGAGCAGTACTTC
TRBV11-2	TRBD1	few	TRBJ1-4	CASRYTGGSEKLFF	TGTGCCAGCAGATACACAGGGGGCAGTGAAAAACTGTTTTTT
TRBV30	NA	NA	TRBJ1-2	CAWSATVNGYTF	TGTGCCTGGAGTGCGACAGTCAATGGCTACACCTTC
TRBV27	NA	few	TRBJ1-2	CASSPRATSYGYTF	TGTGCCAGCAGTCCGAGGGCCACAAGTTATGGCTACACCTTC
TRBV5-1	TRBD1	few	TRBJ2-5	CASSSGTEQETQYF	TGCGCCAGCAGCTCCGGGACAGAGCAAGAGACCCAGTACTTC
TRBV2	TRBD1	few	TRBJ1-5	CASSEGTGGSYQPQHF	TGTGCCAGCAGTGAGGGGACAGGGGGCAGTTATCAGCCCCAGCATTTT
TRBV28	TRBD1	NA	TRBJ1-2	CASSSPGQGYTF	TGTGCCAGCAGTTCGCCGGGACAGGGCTACACCTTC
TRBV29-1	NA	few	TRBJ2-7	CSVAQPGVYEQYF	TGCAGCGTTGCCCAACCAGGGGTATACGAGCAGTACTTC
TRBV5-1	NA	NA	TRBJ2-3	CASSIVESTDTQYF	TGCGCCAGCAGCATAGTCGAAAGCACAGATACGCAGTATTTT
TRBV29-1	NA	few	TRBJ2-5	CSGRVSGTQYF	TGCAGCGGCAGGGTGTCGGGGACCCAGTACTTC
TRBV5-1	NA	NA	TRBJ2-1	CASSIDTTLYNEQFF	TGCGCCAGCAGCATTGACACCACCCTCTACAATGAGCAGTTCTTC
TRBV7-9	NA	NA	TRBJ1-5	CASSLVSVNQPQHF	TGTGCCAGCAGCTTAGTGTCAGTTAATCAGCCCCAGCATTTT
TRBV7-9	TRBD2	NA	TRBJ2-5	CASSVSGGPQETQYF	TGTGCCAGCAGCGTCTCGGGAGGCCCCCAAGAGACCCAGTACTTC
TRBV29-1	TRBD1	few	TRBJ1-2	CSAQRGQAPNYGYTF	TGCAGCGCTCAGAGGGGGCAGGCTCCTAACTATGGCTACACCTTC
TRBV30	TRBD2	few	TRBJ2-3	CAWSKTSKQDTQYF	TGTGCCTGGAGCAAGACTAGCAAGCAAGATACGCAGTATTTT
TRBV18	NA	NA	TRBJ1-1	CASSPGEETFF	TGTGCCAGCTCACCAGGGGAGGAAACTTTCTTT
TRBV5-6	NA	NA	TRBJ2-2	CASSPRGLPSTGELFF	TGTGCCAGCAGCCCAAGGGGACTGCCTTCGACCGGGGAGCTGTTTTTT
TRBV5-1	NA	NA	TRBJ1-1	CASSLTVNTEAFF	TGCGCCAGCAGCTTGACAGTGAACACTGAAGCTTTCTTT
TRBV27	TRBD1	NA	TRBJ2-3	CASRDRVTDTQYF	TGTGCCAGCAGGGACAGGGTCACAGATACGCAGTATTTT
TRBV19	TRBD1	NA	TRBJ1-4	CASSPHRDRKLFF	TGTGCCAGTAGTCCCCACCGGGACAGAAAACTGTTTTTT
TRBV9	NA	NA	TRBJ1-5	CASSASTGNQPQHF	TGTGCCAGCAGCGCATCTACAGGGAATCAGCCCCAGCATTTT
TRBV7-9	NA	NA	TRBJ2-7	CASSRDGNEQYF	TGTGCCAGCAGCCGGGATGGGAACGAGCAGTACTTC
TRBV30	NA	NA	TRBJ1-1	CAWRQNTEAFF	TGTGCCTGGAGACAGAACACTGAAGCTTTCTTT
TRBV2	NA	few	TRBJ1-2	CASSTQDRYGYTF	TGTGCCAGCAGCACGCAGGATCGCTATGGCTACACCTTC
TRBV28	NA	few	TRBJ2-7	CASSLAQARPTYEQYF	TGTGCCAGCAGTTTGGCACAGGCTCGACCTACCTACGAGCAGTACTTC
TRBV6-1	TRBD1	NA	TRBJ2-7	CASRATGLVWEQYF	TGTGCCAGCAGGGCGACAGGGTTGGTCTGGGAGCAGTACTTC
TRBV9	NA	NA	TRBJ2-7	CASSPGVGYEQYF	TGTGCCAGCAGCCCCGGGGTGGGGTACGAGCAGTACTTC
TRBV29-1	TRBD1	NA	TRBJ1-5	CSVRTGNNQPQHF	TGCAGCGTGAGGACAGGGAACAATCAGCCCCAGCATTTT
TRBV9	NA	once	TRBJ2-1	CASSVVPGVGSYNEQFF	TGTGCCAGCAGCGTAGTTCCAGGGGTTGGTTCCTACAATGAGCAGTTCTTC
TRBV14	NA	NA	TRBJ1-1	CASSLTGYTEAFF	TGTGCCAGCAGCCTAACGGGGTACACTGAAGCTTTCTTT
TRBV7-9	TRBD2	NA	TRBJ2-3	CARGTSGWGTDTQYF	TGTGCCAGAGGGACTAGCGGATGGGGCACAGATACGCAGTATTTT
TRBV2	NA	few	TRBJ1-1	CASITQANTEAFF	TGTGCCAGCATTACACAGGCGAACACTGAAGCTTTCTTT
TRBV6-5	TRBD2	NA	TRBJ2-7	CASSYGTRLYEQYF	TGTGCCAGCAGTTACGGGACTAGGCTCTACGAGCAGTACTTC
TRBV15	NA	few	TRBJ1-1	CATSSLASTEAFF	TGTGCCACCAGCAGCCTTGCTAGCACTGAAGCTTTCTTT
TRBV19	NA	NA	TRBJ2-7	CASRDSIQSSYEQYF	TGTGCCAGTAGAGATAGTATCCAAAGCTCCTACGAGCAGTACTTC
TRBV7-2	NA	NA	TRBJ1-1	CASSSTGNTEAFF	TGTGCCAGCAGCTCGACAGGGAACACTGAAGCTTTCTTT
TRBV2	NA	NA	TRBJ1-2	CASSEGRVTF	TGTGCCAGCAGTGAGGGGCGAGTCACCTTC
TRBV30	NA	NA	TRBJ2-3	CAWTIQDTQYF	TGTGCCTGGACTATTCAAGATACGCAGTATTTT
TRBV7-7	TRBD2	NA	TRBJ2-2	CASSLHVPGGPTGELFF	TGTGCTAGCAGCTTACACGTACCGGGAGGGCCCACCGGGGAGCTGTTTTTT
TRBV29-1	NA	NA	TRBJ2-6	CSVEGGAGANVLTF	TGCAGCGTTGAAGGTGGGGCAGGGGCCAACGTCCTGACTTTC
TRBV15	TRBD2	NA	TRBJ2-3	CATSRDWFSGDTDTQYF	TGTGCCACCAGCAGAGATTGGTTTAGCGGGGACACAGATACGCAGTATTTT
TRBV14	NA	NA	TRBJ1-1	CASSQEAGNPEAFF	TGTGCCAGCAGCCAAGAGGCAGGGAACCCTGAAGCTTTCTTT
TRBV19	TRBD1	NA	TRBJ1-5	CASSRTGSQPQHF	TGTGCCAGTAGTCGGACAGGGTCCCAGCCCCAGCATTTT
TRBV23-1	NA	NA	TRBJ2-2	CASSHGGENTGELFF	TGCGCCAGCAGTCATGGAGGGGAGAACACCGGGGAGCTGTTTTTT
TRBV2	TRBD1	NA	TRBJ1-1	CAGKGQGASEAFF	TGTGCCGGAAAGGGACAGGGGGCGTCCGAAGCTTTCTTT
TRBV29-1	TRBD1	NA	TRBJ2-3	CSVGQGSSTDTQYF	TGCAGCGTTGGACAGGGCAGTAGCACAGATACGCAGTATTTT